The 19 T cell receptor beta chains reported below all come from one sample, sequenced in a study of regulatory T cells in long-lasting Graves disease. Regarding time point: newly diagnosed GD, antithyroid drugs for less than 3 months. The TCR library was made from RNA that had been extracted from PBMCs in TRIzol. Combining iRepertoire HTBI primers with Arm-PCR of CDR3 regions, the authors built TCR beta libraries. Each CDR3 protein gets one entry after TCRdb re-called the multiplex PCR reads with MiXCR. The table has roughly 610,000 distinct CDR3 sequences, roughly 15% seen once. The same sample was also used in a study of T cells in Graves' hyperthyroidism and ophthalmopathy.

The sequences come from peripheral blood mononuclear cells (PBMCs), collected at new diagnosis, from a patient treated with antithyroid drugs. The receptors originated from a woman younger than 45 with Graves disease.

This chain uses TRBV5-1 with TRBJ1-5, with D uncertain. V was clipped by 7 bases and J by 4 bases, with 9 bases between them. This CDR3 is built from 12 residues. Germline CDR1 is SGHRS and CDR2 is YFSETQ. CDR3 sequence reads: CASFDPNQPQHF. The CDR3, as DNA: TGCGCCAGCTTCGACCCTAATCAGCCCCAGCATTTT. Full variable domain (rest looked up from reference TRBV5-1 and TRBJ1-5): KAGVTQTPRYLIKTRGQQVTLSCSPISGHRSVSWYQQTPGQGLQFLFEYFSETQRNKGNFPGRFSGRQFSNSRSEMNVSTLELGDSALYLCASFDPNQPQHFGDGTRLSIL.

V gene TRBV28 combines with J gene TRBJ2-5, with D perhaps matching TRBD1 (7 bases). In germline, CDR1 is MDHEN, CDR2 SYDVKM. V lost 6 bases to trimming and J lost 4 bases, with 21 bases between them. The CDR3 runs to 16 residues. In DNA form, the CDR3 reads TGTGCCAGCAGCGGTCAGGGGGGTAAAGGTCGAGAGACCCAGTACTTC. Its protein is CASSGQGGKGRETQYF.

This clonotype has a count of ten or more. The CDR3 DNA reads as TGTGCCAGCAGTTTAGGGACTAGCGGGAGGGTTAATGAGCAGTTCTTC. It specifies CASSLGTSGRVNEQFF. The chain joins TRBV27 to TRBJ2-1, with TRBD2 identical over 16 bases. V was pared by 2 bases and J by 7 bases, with 2 bases of the junction left unmatched. This CDR3 is 16 amino acids long. CDR1 is MNHEY and CDR2 is SMNVEV in the germline V gene (reference sequence).

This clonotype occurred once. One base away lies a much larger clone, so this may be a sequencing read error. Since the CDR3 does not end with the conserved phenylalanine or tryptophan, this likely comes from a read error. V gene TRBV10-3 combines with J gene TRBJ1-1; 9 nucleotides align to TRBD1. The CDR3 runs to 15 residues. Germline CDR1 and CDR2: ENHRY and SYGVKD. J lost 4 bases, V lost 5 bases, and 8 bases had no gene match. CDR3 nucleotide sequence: TGTGCCATCAGTTCGACAGGGGGAAGTGTCACTGAAGCTTTCCTT. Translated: CAISSTGGSVTEAFL.

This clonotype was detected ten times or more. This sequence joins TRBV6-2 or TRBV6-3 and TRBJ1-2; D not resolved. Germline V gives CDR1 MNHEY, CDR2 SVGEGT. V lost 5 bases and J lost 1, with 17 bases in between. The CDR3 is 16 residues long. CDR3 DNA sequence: TGTGCCAGCAGTCGACCCCTCGCCGGCAATAACTATGGCTACACCTTC. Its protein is CASSRPLAGNNYGYTF.

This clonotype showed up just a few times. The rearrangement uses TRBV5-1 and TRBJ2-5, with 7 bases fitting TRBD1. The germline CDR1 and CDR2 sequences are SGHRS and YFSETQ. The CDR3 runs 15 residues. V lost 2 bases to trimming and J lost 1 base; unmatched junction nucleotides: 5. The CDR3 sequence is CASSLQGQSQETQYF. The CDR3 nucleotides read TGCGCCAGCAGCTTACAGGGACAGAGCCAAGAGACCCAGTACTTC.

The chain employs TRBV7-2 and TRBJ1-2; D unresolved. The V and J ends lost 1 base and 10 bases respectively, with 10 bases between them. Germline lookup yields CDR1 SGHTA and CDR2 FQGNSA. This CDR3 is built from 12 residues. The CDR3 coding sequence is TGTGCCAGCAGCTTAGAAACGGCCCCCTACACCTTC. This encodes CASSLETAPYTF.

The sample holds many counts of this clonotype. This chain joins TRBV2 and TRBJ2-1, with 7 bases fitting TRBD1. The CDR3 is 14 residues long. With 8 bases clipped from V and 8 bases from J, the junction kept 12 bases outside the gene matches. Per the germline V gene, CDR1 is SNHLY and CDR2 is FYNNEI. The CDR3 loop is CASGRQGVLYEQFF. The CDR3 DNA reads TGTGCCAGCGGGAGACAGGGTGTTTTATATGAGCAGTTCTTC.

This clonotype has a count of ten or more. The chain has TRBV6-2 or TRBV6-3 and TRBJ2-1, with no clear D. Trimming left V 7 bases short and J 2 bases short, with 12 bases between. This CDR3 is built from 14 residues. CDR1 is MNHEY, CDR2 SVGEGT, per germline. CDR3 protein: CASKVWRPYNEQFF. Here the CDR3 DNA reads TGTGCCAGCAAAGTATGGCGCCCCTACAATGAGCAGTTCTTC.

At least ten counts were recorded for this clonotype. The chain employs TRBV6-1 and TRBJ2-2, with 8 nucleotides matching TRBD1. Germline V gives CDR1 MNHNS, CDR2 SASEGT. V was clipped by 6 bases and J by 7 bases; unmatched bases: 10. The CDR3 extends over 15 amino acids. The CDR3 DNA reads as TGTGCCAGCAGGACAGACAGGGGACGGGGCGGGGAGCTGTTTTTT. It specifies CASRTDRGRGGELFF.

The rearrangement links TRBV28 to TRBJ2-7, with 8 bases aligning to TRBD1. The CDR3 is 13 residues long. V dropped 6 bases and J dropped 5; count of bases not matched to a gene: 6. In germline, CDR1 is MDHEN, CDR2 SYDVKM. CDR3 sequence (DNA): TGTGCCAGCAGAAGGACAGGGTTCCACGAGCAGTACTTC. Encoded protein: CASRRTGFHEQYF.

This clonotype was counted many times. The DNA for the CDR3 is TGTGCCAGCAGTGAACACAGGGGACGAACTTTCTTT. This translates into CASSEHRGRTFF. The chain combines TRBV6-1 with TRBJ1-1, with 7 positions matching TRBD1. CDR1 and CDR2 from the germline V gene are MNHNS and SASEGT. The CDR3 length is 12 residues. Trimming at V came to 2 bases and at J to 12 bases, leaving 6 bases not matched to a gene.

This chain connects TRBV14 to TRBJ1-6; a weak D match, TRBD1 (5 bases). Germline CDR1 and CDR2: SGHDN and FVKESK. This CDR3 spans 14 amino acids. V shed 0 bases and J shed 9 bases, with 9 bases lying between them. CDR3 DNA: TGTGCCAGCAGCCAAGATTCCAGGGCTTCACCCCTCCACTTT. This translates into CASSQDSRASPLHF.

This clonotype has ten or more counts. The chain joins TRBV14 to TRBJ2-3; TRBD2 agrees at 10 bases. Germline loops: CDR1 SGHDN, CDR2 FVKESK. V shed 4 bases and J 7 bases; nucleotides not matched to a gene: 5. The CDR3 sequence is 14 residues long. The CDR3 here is CASSPSGSRNTQYF. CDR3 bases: TGTGCCAGCAGCCCTAGCGGGAGTAGGAATACGCAGTATTTT.

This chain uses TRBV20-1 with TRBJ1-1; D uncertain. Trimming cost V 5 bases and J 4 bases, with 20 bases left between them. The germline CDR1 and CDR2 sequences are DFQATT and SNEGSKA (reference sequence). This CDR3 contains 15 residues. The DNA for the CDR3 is TGCAGTGCTCAAGTACCCCCCCCCCTCGGCACTGAAGCTTTCTTT. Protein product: CSAQVPPPLGTEAFF.

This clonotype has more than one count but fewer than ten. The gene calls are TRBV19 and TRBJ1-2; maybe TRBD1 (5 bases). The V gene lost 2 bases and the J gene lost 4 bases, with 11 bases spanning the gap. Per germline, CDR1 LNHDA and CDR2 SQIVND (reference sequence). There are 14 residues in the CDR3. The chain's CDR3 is CASSIPGRSYGYTF. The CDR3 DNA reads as TGTGCCAGTAGTATACCGGGACGTTCCTATGGCTACACCTTC.

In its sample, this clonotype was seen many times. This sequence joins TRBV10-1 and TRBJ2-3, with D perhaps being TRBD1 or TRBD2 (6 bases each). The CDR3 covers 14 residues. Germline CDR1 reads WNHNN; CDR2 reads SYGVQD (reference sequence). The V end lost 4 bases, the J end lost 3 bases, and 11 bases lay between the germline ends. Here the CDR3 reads CASSGGAFTDTQYF. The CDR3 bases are TGCGCCAGCAGTGGGGGGGCGTTTACAGATACGCAGTATTTT.

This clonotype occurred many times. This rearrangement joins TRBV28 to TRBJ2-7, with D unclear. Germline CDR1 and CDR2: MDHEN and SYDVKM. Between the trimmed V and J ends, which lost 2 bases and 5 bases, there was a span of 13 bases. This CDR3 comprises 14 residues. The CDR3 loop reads CASSLGQPPHEQYF. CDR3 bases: TGTGCCAGCAGTTTAGGCCAGCCTCCCCACGAGCAGTACTTC. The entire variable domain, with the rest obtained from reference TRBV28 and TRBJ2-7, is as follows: DVKVTQSSRYLVKRTGEKVFLECVQDMDHENMFWYRQDPGLGLRLIYFSYDVKMKEKGDIPEGYSVSREKKERFSLILESASTNQTSMYLCASSLGQPPHEQYFGPGTRLTVT.

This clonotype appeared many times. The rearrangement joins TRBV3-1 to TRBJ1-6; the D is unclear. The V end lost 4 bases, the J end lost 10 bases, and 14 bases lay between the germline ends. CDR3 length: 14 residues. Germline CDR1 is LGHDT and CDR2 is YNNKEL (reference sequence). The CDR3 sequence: CASSPLASVSPLHF. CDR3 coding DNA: TGTGCCAGCAGCCCCTTGGCTTCTGTATCACCCCTCCACTTT.